This T cell receptor beta chain was recorded in a study of blood T cell repertoires in COVID-19. About the research overall: In each case, the material was cDNA or gDNA derived from T cells, B-cell-depleted T cells, or PBMCs.

Source study methods: Counts of nucleated cells, estimated from reference gene primer amplification, were obtained. The data were produced by immunoSEQ multiplex PCR, yet TCRdb's version contains in-frame clones alone and is incomplete. D and trimming come from the DNA, and the V and J calls and clone size come from that table. The data show roughly 240,000 clones, around 88% seen once. With V trimmed by 3 bases and J by 2 bases, 9 bases remained unmatched. The CDR3 is 16 amino acids. The germline gives CDR1 SGHTA, CDR2 FQGNSA. The sequence derives from an elderly woman with COVID-19, enrolled during active disease. This chain uses TRBV7-2 with TRBJ2-7, with TRBD1 identical over 8 bases. The sample taken for sequencing was peripheral blood. CDR3 DNA: TGTGCCAGCAGCTTCCAGACAGGGGCACCTCCCTACGAGCAGTACTTC. Protein: CASSFQTGAPPYEQYF.